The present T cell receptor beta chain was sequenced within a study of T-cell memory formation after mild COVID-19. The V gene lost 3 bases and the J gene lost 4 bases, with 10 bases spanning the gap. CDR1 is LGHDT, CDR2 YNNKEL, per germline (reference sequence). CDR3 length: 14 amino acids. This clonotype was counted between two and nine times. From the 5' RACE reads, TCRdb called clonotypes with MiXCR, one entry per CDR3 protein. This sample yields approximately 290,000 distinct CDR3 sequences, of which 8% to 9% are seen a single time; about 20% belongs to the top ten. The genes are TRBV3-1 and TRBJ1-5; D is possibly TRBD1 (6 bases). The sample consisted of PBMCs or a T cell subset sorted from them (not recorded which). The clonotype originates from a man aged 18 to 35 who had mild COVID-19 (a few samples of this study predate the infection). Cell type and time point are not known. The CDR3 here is CASSQTRGNQPQHF. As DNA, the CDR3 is TGTGCCAGCAGCCAGACCAGGGGTAATCAGCCCCAGCATTTT.